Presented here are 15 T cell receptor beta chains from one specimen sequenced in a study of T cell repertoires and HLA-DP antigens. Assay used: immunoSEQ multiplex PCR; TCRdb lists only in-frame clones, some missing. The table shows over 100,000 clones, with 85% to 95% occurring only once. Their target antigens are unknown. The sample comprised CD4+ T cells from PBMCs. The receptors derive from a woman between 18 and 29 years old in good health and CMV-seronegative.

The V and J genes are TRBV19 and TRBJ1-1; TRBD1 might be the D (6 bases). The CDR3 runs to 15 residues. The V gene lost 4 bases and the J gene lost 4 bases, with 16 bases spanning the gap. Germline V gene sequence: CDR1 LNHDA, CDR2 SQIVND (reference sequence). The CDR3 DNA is TGTGCCAGTAGTAGCCAGACAGGAGGGACCACTGAAGCTTTCTTT. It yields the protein CASSSQTGGTTEAFF.

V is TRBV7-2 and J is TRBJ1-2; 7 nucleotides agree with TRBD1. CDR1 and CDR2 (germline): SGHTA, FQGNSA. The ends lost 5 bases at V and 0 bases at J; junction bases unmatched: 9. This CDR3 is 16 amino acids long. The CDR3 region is CASSQAGQMTNYGYTF. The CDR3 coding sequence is TGTGCCAGCAGCCAGGCGGGACAGATGACTAACTATGGCTACACCTTC.

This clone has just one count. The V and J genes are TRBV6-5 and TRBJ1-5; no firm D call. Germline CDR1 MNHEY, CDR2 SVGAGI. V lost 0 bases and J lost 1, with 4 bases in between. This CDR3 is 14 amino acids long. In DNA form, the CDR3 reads TGTGCCAGCAGTTACTCGCAAAGCAATCAGCCCCAGCATTTT. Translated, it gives CASSYSQSNQPQHF.

In DNA, the CDR3 is TGTGCCAGCAGCGCCTGGACAGGGGAGTACACCGGGGAGCTGTTTTTT. This codes for CASSAWTGEYTGELFF. The chain uses TRBV9 and TRBJ2-2; 9 positions match TRBD1. V lost 3 bases to trimming and J lost 3 bases; unmatched junction nucleotides: 6. The CDR3 is made up of 16 amino acids. Germline V CDR1 and CDR2: SGDLS, YYNGEE.

The CDR3 here is CASSISTAGETQYF. CDR3 DNA: TGTGCCAGTAGTATTTCGACGGCAGGGGAGACCCAGTACTTC. V gene TRBV19 combines with J gene TRBJ2-5; tentatively, D is TRBD1 (5 bases). The CDR3 totals 14 residues. V gave up 3 bases and J gave up 5 bases, with 13 bases separating them. The germline gives CDR1 LNHDA, CDR2 SQIVND (reference sequence).

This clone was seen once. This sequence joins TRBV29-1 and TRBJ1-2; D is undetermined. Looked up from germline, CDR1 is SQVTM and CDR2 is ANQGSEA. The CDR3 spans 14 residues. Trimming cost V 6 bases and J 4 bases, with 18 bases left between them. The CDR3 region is CSVMGTGKGYGYTF. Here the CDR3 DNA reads TGCAGCGTAATGGGCACCGGGAAAGGCTATGGCTACACCTTC.

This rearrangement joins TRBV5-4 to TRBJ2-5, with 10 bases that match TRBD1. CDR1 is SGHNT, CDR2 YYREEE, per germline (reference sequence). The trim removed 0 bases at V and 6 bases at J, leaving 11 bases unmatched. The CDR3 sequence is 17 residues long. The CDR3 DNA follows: TGTGCCAGCAGCTTGGCGAGGGGGACAGGGGTAGCTAAGACCCAGTACTTC. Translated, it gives CASSLARGTGVAKTQYF.

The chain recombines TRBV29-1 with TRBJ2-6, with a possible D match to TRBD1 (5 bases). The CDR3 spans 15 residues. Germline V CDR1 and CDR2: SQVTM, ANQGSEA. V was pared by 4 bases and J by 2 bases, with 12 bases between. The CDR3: CSVVAGYAGANVLTF. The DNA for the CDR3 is TGCAGCGTTGTAGCAGGGTATGCTGGGGCCAACGTCCTGACTTTC. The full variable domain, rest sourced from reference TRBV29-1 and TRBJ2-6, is SAVISQKPSRDICQRGTSLTIQCQVDSQVTMMFWYRQQPGQSLTLIATANQGSEATYESGFVIDKFPISRPNLTFSTLTVSNMSPEDSSIYLCSVVAGYAGANVLTFGAGSRLTVL.

The CDR3, as DNA: TGTGCCAGCAGTGGGACAGTGGAGGTAACTGAGCAGTTCTTC. It is translated as CASSGTVEVTEQFF. This chain uses TRBV2 with TRBJ2-1; possible D gene TRBD1, 6 bases. Germline CDR1 reads SNHLY; CDR2 reads FYNNEI. CDR3 length equals 14 residues. The germline V and J ends were trimmed by 4 bases and 9 bases, with 16 bases remaining between them.

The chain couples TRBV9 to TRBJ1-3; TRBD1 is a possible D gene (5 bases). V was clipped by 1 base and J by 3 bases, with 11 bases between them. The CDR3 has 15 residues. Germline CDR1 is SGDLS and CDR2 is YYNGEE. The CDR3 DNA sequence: TGTGCCAGCAGCGTAAGGGGATCAGGTGGAAACACCATATATTTT. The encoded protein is CASSVRGSGGNTIYF. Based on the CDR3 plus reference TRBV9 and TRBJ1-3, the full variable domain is DSGVTQTPKHLITATGQRVTLRCSPRSGDLSVYWYQQSLDQGLQFLIQYYNGEERAKGNILERFSAQQFPDLHSELNLSSLELGDSALYFCASSVRGSGGNTIYFGEGSWLTVV.

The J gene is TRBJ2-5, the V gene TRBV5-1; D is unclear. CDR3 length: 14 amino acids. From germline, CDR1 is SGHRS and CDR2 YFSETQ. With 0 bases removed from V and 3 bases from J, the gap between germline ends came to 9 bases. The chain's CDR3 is CASSLAGDKETQYF. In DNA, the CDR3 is TGCGCCAGCAGCTTGGCCGGAGACAAAGAGACCCAGTACTTC.

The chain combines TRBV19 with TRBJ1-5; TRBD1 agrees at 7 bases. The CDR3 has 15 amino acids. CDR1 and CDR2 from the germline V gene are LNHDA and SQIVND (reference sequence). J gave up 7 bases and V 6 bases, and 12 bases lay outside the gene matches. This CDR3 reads CASRPRGREWQPQHF. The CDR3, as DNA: TGTGCCAGTAGGCCTAGGGGGCGGGAGTGGCAGCCCCAGCATTTT.

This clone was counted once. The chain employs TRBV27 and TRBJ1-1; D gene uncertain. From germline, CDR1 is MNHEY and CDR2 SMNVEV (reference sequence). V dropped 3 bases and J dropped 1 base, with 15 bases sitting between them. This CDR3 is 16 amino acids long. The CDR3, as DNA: TGTGCCAGCAGTTTTGCGGCTGCACTTAGGAACACTGAAGCTTTCTTT. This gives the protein CASSFAAALRNTEAFF.

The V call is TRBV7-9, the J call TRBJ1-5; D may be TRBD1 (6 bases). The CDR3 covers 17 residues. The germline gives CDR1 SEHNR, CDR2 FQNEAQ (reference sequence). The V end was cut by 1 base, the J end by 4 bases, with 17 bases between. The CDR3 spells CASSLVGTGWSNQPQHF. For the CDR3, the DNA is TGTGCCAGCAGCTTAGTAGGCACAGGGTGGTCTAATCAGCCCCAGCATTTT.

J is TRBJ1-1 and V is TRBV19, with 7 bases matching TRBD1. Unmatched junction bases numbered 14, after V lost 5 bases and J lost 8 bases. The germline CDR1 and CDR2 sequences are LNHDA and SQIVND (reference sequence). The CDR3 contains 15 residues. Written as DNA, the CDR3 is TGTGCCAGTAGTCTCCAGGGGGGGCGCAATCCCGAAGCTTTCTTT. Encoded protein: CASSLQGGRNPEAFF.